This T cell receptor beta chain was sequenced during a study of T cell responses to AZD1222 COVID-19 vaccine. Trimming took off 6 bases at V and 1 base at J, with 11 bases between the two ends. Looked up from germline, CDR1 is MDHEN and CDR2 is SYDVKM. The CDR3 is 14 residues long. TCRdb's table, derived via immunoSEQ multiplex PCR, lists solely in-frame clones and lacks some. The sample has some 120,000 clones, almost 95% seen once. The chain uses TRBV28 and TRBJ2-3; a weak D match, TRBD2 (6 bases). This sequence was found in an adult who received the AZD1222 COVID-19 vaccine. The source was peripheral blood, collected 28 days after the second AZD1222 dose. CDR3 in amino acids: CASSPGGRTDTQYF. CDR3 nucleotides: TGTGCCAGCAGCCCCGGGGGACGCACAGATACGCAGTATTTT.